This TCR beta chain was captured in a study of blood T cell repertoires in COVID-19. Study-level information: Collection of acute and convalescent COVID-19 samples took place in the United States, Italy and Spain. The analysed material was cDNA or gDNA that came from T cells, B-cell-depleted T cells, or PBMCs.

This CDR3 is 17 amino acids long. Trimming cost V 3 bases and J 15 bases; bases outside gene matches: 15. The germline gives CDR1 MDHEN, CDR2 SYDVKM. In the original analysis: Using reference gene primer amplification, nucleated cell counts were estimated. The data were produced by immunoSEQ multiplex PCR, yet TCRdb's version contains in-frame clones alone and is incomplete. V, J and clone size are taken as reported in that table, and D and trimming were inferred from the DNA itself. The sample includes approximately 200,000 clones, approximately 85% of them seen just once. Material for sequencing was peripheral blood. The chain employs TRBV28 and TRBJ2-1; 15 bases agree with TRBD2. The TCR was taken from a man aged 60-69 years with acute or convalescent COVID-19. CDR3: CASSLGPGLAGGGGLFF. CDR3 DNA: TGTGCCAGCAGTTTGGGGCCGGGACTAGCGGGAGGCGGTGGGTTGTTCTTC. Together with reference TRBV28 and TRBJ2-1, the CDR3 gives the full variable domain: DVKVTQSSRYLVKRTGEKVFLECVQDMDHENMFWYRQDPGLGLRLIYFSYDVKMKEKGDIPEGYSVSREKKERFSLILESASTNQTSMYLCASSLGPGLAGGGGLFFGPGTRLTVL.